This T cell receptor (beta chain) was retrieved from a study of T cell responses to AZD1222 COVID-19 vaccine. Generated by immunoSEQ multiplex PCR, the TCRdb table keeps only in-frame clones and is missing some. Of around 100,000 clones listed, more than 70% are singletons. Unmatched junction bases numbered 4, after V lost 5 bases and J lost 1 base. Germline CDR1 is MRHNA and CDR2 is SNTAGT. The CDR3 totals 14 residues. Turning to this clone: The antigen is not known.

Study results and caveats: Reportedly, nearly half the spike-specific TCRs target unmutated variant regions. Just a handful of AZD1222 recipients were seropositive at baseline. No day 14 peak samples; only post-peak repertoires were characterized. Donors were mostly white British, more females; clonal diversity possibly underestimated.

Sequenced material: peripheral blood, taken on day 0 of AZD1222 vaccination. This rearrangement joins TRBV6-4 to TRBJ1-1; 7 nucleotides agree with TRBD1. The source is an adult in good health. CDR3: CASSPQGRNTEAFF. The CDR3 nucleotides are TGTGCCAGCAGTCCACAGGGGCGGAACACTGAAGCTTTCTTT.